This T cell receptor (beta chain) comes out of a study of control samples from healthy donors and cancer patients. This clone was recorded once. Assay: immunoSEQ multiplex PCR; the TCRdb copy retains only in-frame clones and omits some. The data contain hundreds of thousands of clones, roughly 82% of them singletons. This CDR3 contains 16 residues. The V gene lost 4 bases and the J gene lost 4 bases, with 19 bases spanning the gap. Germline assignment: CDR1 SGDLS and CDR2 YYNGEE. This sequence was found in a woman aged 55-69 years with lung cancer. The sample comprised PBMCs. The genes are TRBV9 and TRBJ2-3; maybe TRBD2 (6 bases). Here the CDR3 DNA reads TGTGCCAGCAGCCGAGGAGGGCGGTTGGGACCAGATACGCAGTATTTT. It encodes CASSRGGRLGPDTQYF.